This section outlines one TCR beta chain sequence together with its context. It lacks a known antigen. Base qualities are not recorded, but no much larger clone differs from it by a single base. The treatment or condition tag for this specimen amounts to: in vitro stimulation with specific CMV peptide epitopes to enrich CMV-specific T cells. There are 14 amino acids in the CDR3, from cysteine to phenylalanine inclusive. Solely the CDR3 DNA is kept, with 42 bases framed from the first base. Relative to germline, V is 7 bases shorter and J is 5 bases shorter, with 14 bases between their ends. According to the germline V gene, CDR1 reads MNHEY and CDR2 reads SVGAGI. Reads for this sample came from an Illumina HiSeq 1500. TCRdb cleaned the public reads at Q25 with fastp, built clones with MiXCR and kept in-frame beta chains. Rows are unified per CDR3 protein, each entry keeping the most common DNA and genes. In this sample the table shows 300,000 to 400,000 distinct CDR3 sequences, around 29% of which occur a single time. The ten most abundant clones make up around 18% of the sample.

This entry belongs to a study of T cell repertoires in cytomegalovirus infection (dated by TCRdb to about 2019). Regarding the research as a whole: Recently identified HLA-C-restricted CMV epitopes, whose presentation resists viral immunomodulation, were targeted by peptide stimulations together with well-studied HLA-B-restricted epitopes. The HLA type of each donor mattered for the analysis, because public TCR beta signatures pointed to carriage of CMV infection along with the matching HLA type. Study-wide findings and limitations: In both this cohort and an independent roughly 350-donor cohort, the cumulative frequency of public TCR beta family members distinguished carriers of CMV infection plus the relevant HLA type. The ex vivo response was dominated by HLA-C-restricted CMV-specific TCR beta clonotypes, which also provided the single most frequent clonotype in two of eight donors.

This material consisted of cultured PBMCs, taken from culture after CMV antigen stimulation. This receptor was obtained from a human donor in good health (CMV status not recorded). Some clones in this sample may be carry-over from other donors' samples. The chain is encoded by TRBV6-5 joined to TRBJ2-2, with the D gene call left open. The DNA is as follows: TGTGCCAGCAAGGCCGTGCCGCAAACCGGGGAGCTGTTTTTT. This translates into CASKAVPQTGELFF.